This TCR beta chain comes out of a study of T cell changes during pregnancy in multiple sclerosis. V was trimmed by 0 bases and J by 0 bases, leaving 9 bases between them. Germline CDR1 is MNHEY and CDR2 is SVGAGI. The CDR3 extends over 15 amino acids. The protocol was immunoSEQ multiplex PCR, while the TCRdb copy is restricted to in-frame clones and leaves out a portion. The sample contains approximately 120,000 clones, roughly 97% of which appear only once. This chain uses TRBV6-5 with TRBJ2-7, with D possibly TRBD1 on 6 matching bases. Sequencing used peripheral blood, obtained after pregnancy. This TCR was recovered from a female donor with multiple sclerosis, enrolled in a pregnancy study. The CDR3 bases are TGTGCCAGCAGTTACTCCCGGGACATCTCCTACGAGCAGTACTTC. This encodes CASSYSRDISYEQYF.